This T cell receptor (beta chain) originates from a study of identical twins. Study-wide results and limits: The same donors were not followed; conclusions instead depended on cross-sectional statistical analysis. Cord blood beta clonotypes present at high abundance carried fewer insertions; no such pattern appeared in memory repertoires.

TCRdb recomputed calls from the 5' RACE reads with MiXCR, one row per CDR3 protein. Of some 570,000 distinct CDR3 sequences listed, under 25% were seen once; the top ten hold more than 0.4%. Per germline, CDR1 SNHLY and CDR2 FYNNEI. CDR3 length equals 15 residues. The ends lost 6 bases at V and 7 bases at J; junction bases unmatched: 10. This clonotype was observed a few times. What it recognizes is unknown. These data also formed part of another study, on yellow fever vaccine responses in identical twins.

The sequencing input was CD4+ T cells sorted from blood. This clonotype originated in a woman under 30 in good health. The chain is built from TRBV2 and TRBJ2-1, with 9 bases matching TRBD1. The chain's CDR3 is CASRKYGTGQNEQFF. The CDR3 DNA sequence: TGTGCCAGCAGGAAATACGGGACAGGGCAAAATGAGCAGTTCTTC.